The 3 T cell receptor beta chains below come from one sample, sequenced in a study of radiotherapy plus CTLA-4 blockade in lung cancer. Assay: immunoSEQ multiplex PCR; the TCRdb copy retains only in-frame clones and omits some. This sample has about 53,000 clones, with roughly 86% found just once. Sequenced here: peripheral blood, sampled from a patient treated with radiotherapy plus ipilimumab. These receptors all stem from a human donor with non-small cell lung cancer whose response to radiotherapy plus ipilimumab could not be evaluated.

V is TRBV6-6 and J is TRBJ2-7; 7 nucleotides line up with TRBD1. Trimming at V came to 5 bases and at J to 6 bases, leaving 10 bases not matched to a gene. CDR1 is MNHNY and CDR2 is SVGAGI in the germline V gene (reference sequence). The CDR3 is 14 amino acids. The CDR3 protein is CASSTTGTEIEQYF. In DNA, the CDR3 is TGTGCCAGCAGTACTACCGGGACAGAAATCGAGCAGTACTTC.

The chain is built from TRBV5-1 and TRBJ2-3; 16 bases agree with TRBD2. This CDR3 region has 17 residues. Germline V gives CDR1 SGHRS, CDR2 YFSETQ. J lost 2 bases, V lost 4 bases, and 4 bases had no gene match. CDR3 residues: CASSLGLAGGLTDTQYF. The CDR3 DNA follows: TGCGCCAGCAGCCTGGGACTAGCGGGAGGGCTCACAGATACGCAGTATTTT.

This rearrangement joins TRBV5-1 to TRBJ1-1, with a possible D match to TRBD1 (5 bases). The germline V gene has CDR1 SGHRS and CDR2 YFSETQ. This CDR3 comprises 16 residues. The germline V and J ends were trimmed by 4 bases and 3 bases, with 19 bases remaining between them. The CDR3 here is CASSPGWEGLDTEAFF. CDR3 bases: TGCGCCAGCAGCCCCGGGTGGGAGGGACTGGACACTGAAGCTTTCTTT.